This TCR beta chain was profiled in a study of long-term antiretroviral therapy in people with HIV. Study results and limitations: Even long-term ART left TRB diversity below transplant donor controls, despite gains.

The CDR3 runs to 15 residues. Trimming removed 0 bases from V and 3 bases from J, with 12 bases in between. The assay, immunoSEQ v3.0, was run at survey level. Clones were sequenced by immunoSEQ multiplex PCR, and TCRdb holds only the in-frame ones, with some missing. The sample yields some 43,000 clones, 86% seen once. Participants living with HIV all received treatment in the United States. Comment on this clone: Its specificity is not known.

Source: unsorted PBMCs, taken 0.1 years before starting antiretroviral therapy. This sequence was found in a woman aged 50 to 60 with HIV. The chain carries TRBV6-7 and TRBJ2-7; possible D gene TRBD1, 6 bases. TRBV6-7 is an ORF for which the function is uncertain. CDR3 region: CASSYSPDRRYEQYF. The CDR3 nucleotides are TGTGCCAGCAGTTACTCCCCGGACAGACGCTACGAGCAGTACTTC.